The 21 T cell receptor beta chains below come from one sample, sequenced in a study of cytomegalovirus exposure and HLA in healthy donors. This PCR relied on a set of 60 Vbeta primers and 13 Jbeta primers. Sequenced by immunoSEQ multiplex PCR; TCRdb stores in-frame clones only, minus some. Among roughly 100,000 clones, over 70% were seen once, and the ten largest hold 1.3%. The sequenced sample consisted of PBMCs. All receptors come from a man between 40 and 49 years old in good health and CMV-seronegative.

This clone was found a few times. The rearrangement joins TRBV19 to TRBJ2-7, with D unclear. CDR1 and CDR2 (germline): LNHDA, SQIVND (reference sequence). V lost 5 bases, J lost 3 bases, and 5 bases lay in between. The CDR3 covers 11 residues. Here the CDR3 DNA reads TGTGCCAGTAGTTCGGTCTACGAGCAGTACTTC. Translating it yields CASSSVYEQYF.

This clone has more than one count but fewer than ten. The chain employs TRBV5-1 and TRBJ1-5; D perhaps matches TRBD1 (6 bases). V lost 4 bases to trimming and J lost 7 bases, with 18 bases between them. The CDR3 extends over 15 amino acids. The V gene's germline CDR1 is SGHRS and CDR2 YFSETQ. DNA for the CDR3: TGCGCCAGCAGCGAGGGGGGGGAATCATGGCAGCCCCAGCATTTT. The encoded protein is CASSEGGESWQPQHF.

The genes are TRBV10-2 and TRBJ2-3; tentative D call: TRBD1 (5 bases). CDR3 size: 14 residues. CDR1 and CDR2 from the germline V gene are WSHSY and SAAADI. Trimming removed 2 bases at V and 1 base at J, with 7 bases between. Written as DNA, the CDR3 is TGCGCCAGCAGTGAGACACAGGGCACAGATACGCAGTATTTT. This sequence encodes CASSETQGTDTQYF.

V and J are TRBV9 and TRBJ2-7, with TRBD1 matching over 10 bases. The length of the CDR3 is 15 residues. Per the germline V gene, CDR1 is SGDLS and CDR2 is YYNGEE. The V gene end was trimmed by 2 bases and the J gene end by 4 bases; junction bases not matched to a gene: 6. CDR3 bases: TGTGCCAGCAGCGTCTCCGGGACAGGGGTGTACGAGCAGTACTTC. It codes for CASSVSGTGVYEQYF.

This clone was detected only once. The genes are TRBV4-1 and TRBJ1-3; 7 nucleotides agree with TRBD1. The CDR3 runs 16 residues. The germline V gene encodes CDR1 MGHRA and CDR2 YSYEKL. The J segment lost 0 bases and the V segment lost 1 base, leaving 3 bases of the junction unmatched. CDR3 sequence (DNA): TGCGCCAGCAGCCAAGGCAGGGGGTACTCTGGAAACACCATATATTTT. Protein: CASSQGRGYSGNTIYF.

The DNA of the CDR3 is TGTGCCAGCAGGGAGGGCACAAACTCCTACAATGAGCAGTTCTTC. Its protein product is CASREGTNSYNEQFF. This sequence joins TRBV6-5 and TRBJ2-1; possibly TRBD2 for D (6 bases). V was pared by 6 bases and J by 0 bases, with 12 bases between. The CDR3 is 15 amino acids. Per the germline V gene, CDR1 is MNHEY and CDR2 is SVGAGI.

The chain uses TRBV10-3 and TRBJ2-1; D might be TRBD2 (5 bases). V lost 0 bases and J lost 8, with 8 bases in between. Germline V CDR1 and CDR2: ENHRY, SYGVKD. CDR3 length equals 13 residues. The CDR3 spells CAISESREHEQFF. CDR3 nucleotides: TGTGCCATCAGTGAGTCGAGGGAGCATGAGCAGTTCTTC.

This clone appeared a few times. The rearrangement links TRBV28 to TRBJ2-7; possibly TRBD1 for D (6 bases). Deletions cut 6 bases from V and 4 bases from J, with 13 bases between. Per germline, CDR1 MDHEN and CDR2 SYDVKM. The CDR3 runs to 13 residues. This CDR3 reads CASSFIRGYEQYF. The CDR3 nucleotides are TGTGCCAGCAGCTTTATCAGGGGTTACGAGCAGTACTTC.

V gene TRBV27 combines with J gene TRBJ1-3, with 8 nucleotides matching TRBD1. The CDR3 is made up of 15 amino acids. From germline, CDR1 is MNHEY and CDR2 SMNVEV (reference sequence). Unmatched junction bases numbered 3, after V lost 5 bases and J lost 0 bases. CDR3 protein: CASSDRGSSGNTIYF. As DNA, the CDR3 is TGTGCCAGCAGTGACAGGGGTAGCTCTGGAAACACCATATATTTT.

This clone was detected a few times. The genes are TRBV4-2 and TRBJ1-3; no clear D. Trimming left V 0 bases short and J 0 bases short, with 12 bases between. From germline, CDR1 is LGHNA and CDR2 YNFKEQ. This CDR3 is 17 amino acids long. This chain's CDR3 is CASSQEGDTSSGNTIYF. Written as DNA, the CDR3 is TGTGCCAGCAGCCAAGAGGGTGACACGAGCTCTGGAAACACCATATATTTT.

The CDR3 loop reads CASSSLRGGLSPNEQFF. The CDR3 nucleotides are TGTGCCAGCAGCTCGTTAAGGGGGGGCCTATCCCCCAATGAGCAGTTCTTC. The rearrangement links TRBV7-3 to TRBJ2-1; TRBD2 might be the D (7 bases). There are 17 residues in the CDR3. Looked up from germline, CDR1 is SGHTA and CDR2 is FQGTGA. The ends were cut back, 4 bases at V and 6 bases at J, with 22 bases in the middle.

The J gene is TRBJ1-1, the V gene TRBV28; D might be TRBD1 (6 bases). Germline V gives CDR1 MDHEN, CDR2 SYDVKM. Trimming removed 7 bases from V and 0 bases from J, with 24 bases in between. The CDR3 length is 18 residues. The DNA of the CDR3 is TGTGCCAGCATCCCTCCCATGGACAGAGGGTATTTGAACACTGAAGCTTTCTTT. Translation: CASIPPMDRGYLNTEAFF.

This chain links TRBV2 with TRBJ1-1, with no clear D. Trimming took off 3 bases at V and 4 bases at J, with 9 bases between the two ends. CDR3 size: 13 residues. Germline V gene data show CDR1 as SNHLY and CDR2 as FYNNEI. The CDR3 DNA is TGTGCCAGCAGTGAGTCCCCCGGCACTGAAGCTTTCTTT. This translates into CASSESPGTEAFF.

This clone has just a few counts. The rearrangement uses TRBV5-1 and TRBJ2-7, with D possibly being TRBD1 (5 bases). Germline V CDR1 and CDR2: SGHRS, YFSETQ. The CDR3 sequence is 13 residues long. V lost 3 bases to trimming and J lost 6 bases, with 13 bases between them. The CDR3 loop is CASSSTDRSEQYF. CDR3 nucleotide sequence: TGCGCCAGCAGCTCTACAGACAGATCCGAGCAGTACTTC.

There are a few counts of this clone. The chain employs TRBV25-1 and TRBJ2-3, with 8 bases that match TRBD1. Trimming took 6 bases from V and 6 from J; bases not matched to a gene: 8. This CDR3 is built from 14 residues. The germline V gene has CDR1 MGHDK and CDR2 SYGVNS. In DNA form, the CDR3 reads TGTGCCAGCAGCCCAGGGGGCTATAGTGATACGCAGTATTTT. It codes for CASSPGGYSDTQYF.

In this sample, this clone turned up a few times. The rearrangement uses TRBV21-1 and TRBJ1-1; TRBD1 is the table's D call, not checked against the DNA. TRBV21-1 is noted as a pseudogene. The length of the CDR3 is 11 residues. CDR3 DNA: TGTGCCAGCAGCGACAGCACTGAAGCTTTCTTT. Protein: CASSDSTEAFF.

In this sample, this clone turned up a few times. The chain employs TRBV6-1 and TRBJ1-1, with TRBD1 identical over 9 bases. The V gene's germline CDR1 is MNHNS and CDR2 SASEGT. The CDR3 consists of 16 residues. Trimming cost V 3 bases and J 1 base; bases outside gene matches: 6. Here the CDR3 reads CASSERGQGTNTEAFF. For the CDR3, the DNA is TGTGCCAGCAGTGAGCGGGGACAGGGTACGAACACTGAAGCTTTCTTT.

The rearrangement links TRBV6-5 to TRBJ2-2, with a possible D match to TRBD1 (5 bases). This CDR3 is built from 15 residues. V lost 0 bases and J 3 bases, leaving 8 bases between the germline ends. Germline CDR1 and CDR2: MNHEY and SVGAGI. The CDR3 DNA reads as TGTGCCAGCAGTTACTCGGCAGGGCACACCGGGGAGCTGTTTTTT. It encodes CASSYSAGHTGELFF.

The chain has TRBV7-8 and TRBJ2-2; no definite D call. The CDR3 runs 14 residues. The V gene lost 4 bases and the J gene lost 7 bases, with 13 bases spanning the gap. Germline values: CDR1 SGHVS, CDR2 FQNEAQ. CDR3 sequence (DNA): TGTGCCAGCAGCTCAACCTCAACTCGCGGGGAGCTGTTTTTT. Its protein is CASSSTSTRGELFF.

The chain uses TRBV27 and TRBJ2-7; D gene uncertain. Deletions cut 5 bases from V and 0 bases from J, with 8 bases between. This CDR3 spans 13 amino acids. Germline-derived CDR1 and CDR2 are MNHEY and SMNVEV (reference sequence). In nucleotides, the CDR3 is TGTGCCAGCAGTGGCGGAAGCTCCTACGAGCAGTACTTC. Encoded protein: CASSGGSSYEQYF.

The V call is TRBV19, the J call TRBJ1-5; TRBD1 aligns across 8 bases. Trimming at V came to 3 bases and at J to 3 bases, leaving 7 bases not matched to a gene. CDR3 length: 16 residues. Germline V gives CDR1 LNHDA, CDR2 SQIVND (reference sequence). The CDR3 protein is CASSIRTGTDNQPQHF. Written as DNA, the CDR3 is TGTGCCAGTAGTATTCGGACAGGGACGGACAATCAGCCCCAGCATTTT.